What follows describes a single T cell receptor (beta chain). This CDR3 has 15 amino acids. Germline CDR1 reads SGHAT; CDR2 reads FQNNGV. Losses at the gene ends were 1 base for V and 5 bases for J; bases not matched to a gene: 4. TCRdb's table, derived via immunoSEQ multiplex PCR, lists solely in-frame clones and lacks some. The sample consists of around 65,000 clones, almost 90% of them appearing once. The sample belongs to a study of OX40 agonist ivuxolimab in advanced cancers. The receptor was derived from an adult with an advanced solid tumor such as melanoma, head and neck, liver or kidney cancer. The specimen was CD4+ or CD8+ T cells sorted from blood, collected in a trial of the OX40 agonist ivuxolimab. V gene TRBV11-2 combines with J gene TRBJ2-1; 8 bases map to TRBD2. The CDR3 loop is CASSLASGLNNEQFF. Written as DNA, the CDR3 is TGTGCCAGCAGCTTAGCTAGCGGGCTTAACAATGAGCAGTTCTTC.